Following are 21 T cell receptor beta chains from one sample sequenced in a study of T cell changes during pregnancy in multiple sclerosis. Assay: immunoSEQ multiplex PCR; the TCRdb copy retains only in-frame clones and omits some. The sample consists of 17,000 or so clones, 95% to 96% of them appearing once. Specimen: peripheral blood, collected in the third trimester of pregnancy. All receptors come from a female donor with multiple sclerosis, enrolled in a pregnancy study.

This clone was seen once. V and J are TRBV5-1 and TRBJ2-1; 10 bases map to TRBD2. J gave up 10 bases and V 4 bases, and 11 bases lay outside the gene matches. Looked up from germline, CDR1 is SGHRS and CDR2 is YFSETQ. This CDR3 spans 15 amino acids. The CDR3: CASSPESSGGIEQFF. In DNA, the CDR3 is TGCGCCAGCAGCCCGGAGTCTAGCGGGGGTATAGAGCAGTTCTTC. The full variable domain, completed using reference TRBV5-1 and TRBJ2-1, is KAGVTQTPRYLIKTRGQQVTLSCSPISGHRSVSWYQQTPGQGLQFLFEYFSETQRNKGNFPGRFSGRQFSNSRSEMNVSTLELGDSALYLCASSPESSGGIEQFFGPGTRLTVL.

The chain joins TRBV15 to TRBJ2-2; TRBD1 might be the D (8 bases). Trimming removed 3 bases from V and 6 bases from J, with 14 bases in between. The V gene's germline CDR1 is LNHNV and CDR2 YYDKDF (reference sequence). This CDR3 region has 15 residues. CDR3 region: CATSRDREGSGELFF. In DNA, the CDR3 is TGTGCCACCAGCAGGGACAGGGAGGGATCCGGGGAGCTGTTTTTT.

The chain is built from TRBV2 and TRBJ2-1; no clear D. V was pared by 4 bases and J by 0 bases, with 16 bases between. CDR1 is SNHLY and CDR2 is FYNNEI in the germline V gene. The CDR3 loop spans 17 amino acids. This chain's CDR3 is CASSALHLSSSYNEQFF. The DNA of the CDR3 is TGTGCCAGCAGTGCCCTTCACTTATCGAGCTCCTACAATGAGCAGTTCTTC.

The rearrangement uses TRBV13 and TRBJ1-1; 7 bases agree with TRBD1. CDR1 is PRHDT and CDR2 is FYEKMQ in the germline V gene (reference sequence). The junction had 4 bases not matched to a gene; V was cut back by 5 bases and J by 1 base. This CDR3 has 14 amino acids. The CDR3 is CASSEGTANTEAFF. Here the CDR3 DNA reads TGTGCCAGCAGCGAGGGGACAGCGAACACTGAAGCTTTCTTT.

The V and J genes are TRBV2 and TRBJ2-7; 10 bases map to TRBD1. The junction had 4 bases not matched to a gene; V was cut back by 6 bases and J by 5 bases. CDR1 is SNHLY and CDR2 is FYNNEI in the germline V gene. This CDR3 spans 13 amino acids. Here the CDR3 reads CASSGDRGNEQYF. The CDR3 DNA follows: TGTGCCAGCAGCGGGGACAGGGGCAACGAGCAGTACTTC.

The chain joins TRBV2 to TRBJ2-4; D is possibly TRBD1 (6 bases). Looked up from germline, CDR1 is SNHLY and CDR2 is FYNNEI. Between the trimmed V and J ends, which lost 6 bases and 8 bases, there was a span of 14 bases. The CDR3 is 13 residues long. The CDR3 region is CASRGDNQDIQYF. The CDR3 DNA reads TGTGCCAGCAGAGGGGACAATCAGGACATTCAGTACTTC.

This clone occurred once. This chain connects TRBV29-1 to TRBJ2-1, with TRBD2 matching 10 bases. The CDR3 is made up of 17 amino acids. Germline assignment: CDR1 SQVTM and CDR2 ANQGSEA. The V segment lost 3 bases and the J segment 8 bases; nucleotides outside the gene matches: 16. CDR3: CSVEKESGGAKVDEQFF. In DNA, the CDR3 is TGCAGCGTTGAGAAGGAGAGCGGGGGGGCCAAAGTCGATGAGCAGTTCTTC.

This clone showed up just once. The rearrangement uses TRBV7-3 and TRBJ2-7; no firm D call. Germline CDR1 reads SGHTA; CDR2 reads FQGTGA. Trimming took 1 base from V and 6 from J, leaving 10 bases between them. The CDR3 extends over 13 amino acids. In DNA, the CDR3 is TGTGCCAGCAGCTTAAGGCTGACGGGCGAGCAGTACTTC. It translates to CASSLRLTGEQYF.

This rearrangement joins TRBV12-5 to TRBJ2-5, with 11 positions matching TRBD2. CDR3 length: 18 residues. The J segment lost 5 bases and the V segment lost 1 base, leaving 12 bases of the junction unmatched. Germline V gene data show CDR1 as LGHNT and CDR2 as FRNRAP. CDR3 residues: CASGLALLAGAPRETQYF. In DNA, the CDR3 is TGTGCTAGTGGTTTGGCCCTACTAGCGGGGGCCCCACGGGAGACCCAGTACTTC.

CDR3 DNA: TGTGCCAGCAGTGAAGGGCTAGCGGGGACGGATACGCAGTATTTT. It is translated as CASSEGLAGTDTQYF. This sequence joins TRBV2 and TRBJ2-3; 9 bases are a match to TRBD2. Germline V lookup: CDR1 SNHLY, CDR2 FYNNEI. The CDR3 is made up of 15 amino acids. V dropped 1 base and J dropped 6; count of bases not matched to a gene: 5.

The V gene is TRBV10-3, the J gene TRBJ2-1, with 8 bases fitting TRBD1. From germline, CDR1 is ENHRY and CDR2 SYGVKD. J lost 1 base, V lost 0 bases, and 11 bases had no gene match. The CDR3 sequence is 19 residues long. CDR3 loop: CAISESSQGALFSYNEQFF. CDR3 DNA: TGTGCCATCAGTGAGTCCTCGCAGGGGGCCCTATTTTCCTACAATGAGCAGTTCTTC.

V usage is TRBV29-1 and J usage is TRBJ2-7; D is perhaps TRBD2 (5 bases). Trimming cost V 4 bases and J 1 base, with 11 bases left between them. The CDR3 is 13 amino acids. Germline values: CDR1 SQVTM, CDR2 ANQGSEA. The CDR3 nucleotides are TGCAGCGTTGTTGGTAGGGAGTCCTACGAGCAGTACTTC. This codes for CSVVGRESYEQYF.

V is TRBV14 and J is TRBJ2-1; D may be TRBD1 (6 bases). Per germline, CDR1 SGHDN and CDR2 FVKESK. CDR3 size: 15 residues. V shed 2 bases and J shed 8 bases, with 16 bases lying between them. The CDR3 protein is CASSQWGPWGDEQFF. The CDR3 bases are TGTGCCAGCAGCCAATGGGGGCCGTGGGGCGATGAGCAGTTCTTC.

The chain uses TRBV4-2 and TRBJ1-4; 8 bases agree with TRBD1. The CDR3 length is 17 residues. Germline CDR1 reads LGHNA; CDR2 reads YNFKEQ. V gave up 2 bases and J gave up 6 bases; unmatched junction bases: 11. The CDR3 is CASSQIQGAPEDEKLFF. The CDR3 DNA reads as TGTGCCAGCAGCCAAATCCAGGGGGCTCCAGAGGATGAAAAACTGTTTTTT.

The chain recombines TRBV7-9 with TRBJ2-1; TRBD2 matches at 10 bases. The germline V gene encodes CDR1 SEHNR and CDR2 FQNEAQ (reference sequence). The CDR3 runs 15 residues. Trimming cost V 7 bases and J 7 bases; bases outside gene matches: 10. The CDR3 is CASTLGLAAANEQFF. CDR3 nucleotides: TGTGCCAGCACCCTAGGACTAGCGGCAGCGAATGAGCAGTTCTTC.

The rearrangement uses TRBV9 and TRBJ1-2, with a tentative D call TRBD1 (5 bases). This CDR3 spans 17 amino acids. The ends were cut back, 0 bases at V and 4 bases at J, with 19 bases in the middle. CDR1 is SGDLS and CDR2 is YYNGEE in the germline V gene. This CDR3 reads CASSVGRHGGTIYGYTF. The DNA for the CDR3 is TGTGCCAGCAGCGTAGGGCGGCACGGGGGGACCATCTATGGCTACACCTTC.

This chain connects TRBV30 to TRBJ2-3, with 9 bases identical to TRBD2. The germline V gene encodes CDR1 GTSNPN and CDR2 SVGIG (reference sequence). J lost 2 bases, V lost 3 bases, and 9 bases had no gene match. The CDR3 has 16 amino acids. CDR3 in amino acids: CAWSPSPSGITDTQYF. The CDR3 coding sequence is TGTGCCTGGAGCCCGTCCCCTAGCGGGATCACAGATACGCAGTATTTT.

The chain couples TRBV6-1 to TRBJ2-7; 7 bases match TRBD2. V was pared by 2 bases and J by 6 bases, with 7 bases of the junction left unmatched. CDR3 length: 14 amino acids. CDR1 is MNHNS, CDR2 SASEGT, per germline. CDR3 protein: CASSELGGAGEQYF. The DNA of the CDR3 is TGTGCCAGCAGTGAATTGGGAGGGGCGGGCGAGCAGTACTTC.

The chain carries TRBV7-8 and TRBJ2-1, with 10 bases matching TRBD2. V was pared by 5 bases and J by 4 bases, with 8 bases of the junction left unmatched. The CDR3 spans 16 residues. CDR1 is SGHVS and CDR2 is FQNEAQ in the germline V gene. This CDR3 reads CASSPIAGGPYNEQFF. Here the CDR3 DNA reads TGTGCCAGCAGCCCCATAGCGGGAGGCCCGTACAATGAGCAGTTCTTC.

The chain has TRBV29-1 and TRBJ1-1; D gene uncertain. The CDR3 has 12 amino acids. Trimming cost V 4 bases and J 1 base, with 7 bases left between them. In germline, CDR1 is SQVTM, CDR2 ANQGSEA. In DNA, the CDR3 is TGCAGCGTTGGCGAGGGGAACACTGAAGCTTTCTTT. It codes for CSVGEGNTEAFF. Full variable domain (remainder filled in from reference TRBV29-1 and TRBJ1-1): SAVISQKPSRDICQRGTSLTIQCQVDSQVTMMFWYRQQPGQSLTLIATANQGSEATYESGFVIDKFPISRPNLTFSTLTVSNMSPEDSSIYLCSVGEGNTEAFFGQGTRLTVV.

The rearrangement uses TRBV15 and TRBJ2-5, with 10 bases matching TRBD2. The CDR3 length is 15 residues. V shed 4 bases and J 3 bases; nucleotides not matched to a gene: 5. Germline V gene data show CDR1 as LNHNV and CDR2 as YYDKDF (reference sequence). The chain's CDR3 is CATSTSGGAKETQYF. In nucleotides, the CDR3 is TGTGCCACCAGCACCAGCGGGGGGGCCAAAGAGACCCAGTACTTC.